A selection of T cell receptor beta chains follows, all from one sample in a study of T-cell memory formation after mild COVID-19. MiXCR was run by TCRdb on the 5' RACE reads, yielding one entry per CDR3 protein. The sample has 25,000 to 35,000 distinct CDR3 sequences, less than 8% seen once. Sequenced material: PBMCs or a T cell subset sorted from them (not recorded which). These receptor sequences come from an adult woman who had mild COVID-19 (a few samples of this study predate the infection). Cell type and time point are not known. The CDR3 runs from the conserved cysteine through the conserved F or W. The D gene is left open where the match is weak. Only part of the rows carry a size: once, few, many, or a class if the clone is expanded.

V gene	clone size	D gene	J gene	CDR3 protein	CDR3 DNA
TRBV10-3	many	.	TRBJ1-5	CAIGQKNQPQHF	TGTGCCATCGGACAGAAAAATCAGCCCCAGCATTTT
TRBV7-2	many	.	TRBJ2-3	CASSRDYLSTDTQYF	TGTGCCAGCAGCCGAGACTATTTAAGCACAGATACGCAGTATTTT
TRBV10-3	many	TRBD2	TRBJ2-5	CAISPGEGRETQYF	TGTGCCATCAGTCCGGGGGAGGGCCGTGAGACCCAGTACTTC
TRBV29-1	many	TRBD1	TRBJ2-7	CSGGWTGGREQYF	TGCAGCGGTGGATGGACAGGGGGGCGCGAGCAGTACTTC
TRBV3-1	many	TRBD2	TRBJ2-3	CASSPGLATDTQYF	TGTGCCAGCAGCCCGGGACTAGCGACAGATACGCAGTATTTT
TRBV29-1	many	TRBD2	TRBJ2-7	CSVGRGGPAGYEQYF	TGCAGCGTTGGGCGGGGGGGGCCGGCCGGCTACGAGCAGTACTTC
TRBV4-3	.	.	TRBJ2-1	CASSDAESSYNEQFF	TGCGCCAGCAGCGATGCGGAAAGCTCCTACAATGAGCAGTTCTTC
TRBV19	many	TRBD2	TRBJ2-3	CASRAASGRADTQYF	TGTGCCAGTAGAGCGGCTAGCGGGAGAGCAGATACGCAGTATTTT
TRBV5-1	medium-sized	.	TRBJ1-6	CASSLQGLDNSPLHF	TGCGCCAGCAGCCTACAGGGTCTGGATAATTCACCCCTCCACTTT
TRBV19	many	.	TRBJ2-1	CASSIVDNEQFF	TGTGCCAGTAGTATCGTTGACAATGAGCAGTTCTTC
TRBV5-4	many	.	TRBJ2-4	CASSPSADVAKNIQYF	TGTGCCAGCAGCCCGAGCGCGGACGTAGCCAAAAACATTCAGTACTTC
TRBV25-1	.	.	TRBJ1-5	CASSSTDSNQPQHF	TGTGCCAGCAGCTCGACAGATAGCAATCAGCCCCAGCATTTT
TRBV4-2	.	TRBD2	TRBJ2-7	CASIQDFWTSGSSEQYF	TGTGCCAGCATCCAAGATTTCTGGACTAGCGGGAGTAGCGAGCAGTACTTC
TRBV10-3	many	.	TRBJ2-5	CAISERETQYF	TGTGCCATCAGTGAGCGAGAGACCCAGTACTTC
TRBV24-1	many	TRBD1	TRBJ2-7	CATSEGQGANEQYF	TGTGCCACCAGTGAAGGACAGGGGGCTAACGAGCAGTACTTC
TRBV7-8	many	.	TRBJ2-1	CASRAGGDFNEQFF	TGTGCCAGCCGGGCCGGGGGAGACTTCAATGAGCAGTTCTTC
TRBV7-9	many	.	TRBJ2-2	CASSLGAGELFF	TGTGCCAGCAGCTTAGGGGCCGGGGAGCTGTTTTTT
TRBV30	many	.	TRBJ1-3	CAWGTPGNTIYF	TGTGCCTGGGGGACACCCGGAAACACCATATATTTT
TRBV27	many	.	TRBJ1-2	CASSHRENYGYTF	TGTGCCAGCAGTCACAGGGAGAACTATGGCTACACCTTC
TRBV10-3	many	.	TRBJ2-4	CAISPTGALAKNIQYF	TGTGCCATCAGTCCGACGGGGGCTCTAGCCAAAAACATTCAGTACTTC
TRBV5-1	many	TRBD1	TRBJ1-1	CASSRDRFEAFF	TGCGCCAGCAGCCGGGACAGGTTTGAAGCTTTCTTT
TRBV2	few	.	TRBJ1-1	CASSEALQTGNTEAFF	TGTGCCAGCAGTGAAGCGCTTCAGACGGGGAACACTGAAGCTTTCTTT
TRBV3-1	many	.	TRBJ1-2	CASTNSRGNGYTF	TGTGCCAGCACGAACAGCAGGGGAAATGGCTACACCTTC
TRBV7-9	.	TRBD1	TRBJ1-1	CASSLDGTGDTEAFF	TGTGCCAGCAGCTTAGACGGGACAGGGGACACTGAAGCTTTCTTT
TRBV20-1	many	.	TRBJ2-7	CSARDLAGSSYEQYF	TGCAGTGCTAGAGATCTGGCAGGGAGCTCCTACGAGCAGTACTTC
TRBV6-6	many	.	TRBJ2-4	CASSYSSEGNIQYF	TGTGCCAGCAGTTACTCGAGCGAGGGAAACATTCAGTACTTC
TRBV5-6	many	TRBD1	TRBJ2-7	CASSADRVREQYF	TGTGCCAGCAGCGCGGACAGGGTGCGGGAGCAGTACTTC
TRBV7-2	many	.	TRBJ1-4	CASSLGKTGPKLFF	TGTGCCAGCAGCTTAGGGAAGACCGGACCAAAACTGTTTTTT
TRBV20-1	.	TRBD2	TRBJ2-1	CSARGLAGGEQFF	TGCAGTGCTAGAGGACTAGCGGGGGGTGAGCAGTTCTTC
TRBV30	.	TRBD2	TRBJ2-2	CAFPGGAQNTGELFF	TGTGCTTTTCCGGGGGGGGCGCAGAACACCGGGGAGCTGTTTTTT
TRBV12-3/TRBV12-4	many	.	TRBJ2-5	CASSSRAMEETQYF	TGTGCCAGCAGTTCTAGAGCCATGGAAGAGACCCAGTACTTC
TRBV7-9	many	TRBD2	TRBJ2-7	CASSPGAGMGEQYF	TGTGCCAGCAGCCCGGGAGCGGGGATGGGCGAGCAGTACTTC
TRBV4-2	many	.	TRBJ1-3	CASSQERASSGNTIYF	TGTGCCAGCAGCCAGGAAAGGGCCTCTTCTGGAAACACCATATATTTT
TRBV20-1	many	.	TRBJ2-1	CSAKAVSPFDEQFF	TGCAGTGCTAAGGCGGTCTCTCCTTTCGATGAGCAGTTCTTC
TRBV5-1	many	TRBD1	TRBJ2-7	CASSLASGTGTYEQYF	TGCGCCAGCAGCCTTGCTTCCGGGACAGGGACCTACGAGCAGTACTTC
TRBV27	many	TRBD1	TRBJ2-6	CASLPDRALLGANVLTF	TGTGCCAGCCTCCCGGACAGGGCCCTACTCGGGGCCAACGTCCTGACTTTC
TRBV20-1	many	TRBD2	TRBJ2-1	CSARDVLAGASGDEQFF	TGCAGTGCTAGAGATGTGCTAGCGGGAGCCTCTGGGGATGAGCAGTTCTTC
TRBV5-1	many	.	TRBJ2-1	CASSSEGRTADYNEQFF	TGCGCCAGCAGCTCGGAGGGTCGGACAGCTGACTACAATGAGCAGTTCTTC
TRBV20-1	many	TRBD1	TRBJ1-2	CSARGGDRGRGYTF	TGCAGTGCTAGAGGAGGGGACAGGGGTAGAGGCTACACCTTC
TRBV9	many	.	TRBJ1-2	CASSEQPRWPTGGYTF	TGTGCCAGCAGCGAGCAGCCCCGGTGGCCGACGGGGGGCTACACCTTC
TRBV5-1	many	TRBD2	TRBJ2-1	CASSLSASGRRGEQFF	TGCGCCAGCAGCTTGAGTGCTAGCGGGAGGAGGGGTGAGCAGTTCTTC
TRBV4-3	.	TRBD2	TRBJ2-1	CASSQNGLASGSNEQFF	TGCGCCAGCAGCCAAAACGGACTAGCGTCGGGAAGCAATGAGCAGTTCTTC
TRBV5-1	many	.	TRBJ1-1	CASSSYSLNTEAFF	TGCGCCAGCAGCTCGTACAGCCTGAACACTGAAGCTTTCTTT
TRBV7-2	medium-sized	.	TRBJ2-3	CASSFGRITDTQYF	TGTGCCAGCAGCTTTGGACGGATCACAGATACGCAGTATTTT
TRBV18	many	.	TRBJ1-5	CASSPGTGFPWPQHF	TGTGCCAGCTCACCAGGAACAGGGTTCCCCTGGCCCCAGCATTTT
TRBV14	many	.	TRBJ1-1	CASSQGTLNTEAFF	TGTGCCAGCAGCCAAGGGACCTTGAACACTGAAGCTTTCTTT
TRBV3-1	many	TRBD1	TRBJ1-2	CASSQGTGSNYGYTF	TGTGCCAGCAGCCAAGGGACAGGCTCTAACTATGGCTACACCTTC
TRBV29-1	many	.	TRBJ1-2	CSVESWGMNYGYTF	TGCAGCGTTGAATCGTGGGGAATGAACTATGGCTACACCTTC
TRBV7-7	many	TRBD2	TRBJ2-3	CASSFLGGDTQYF	TGTGCTAGCAGCTTCTTGGGAGGGGATACGCAGTATTTT
TRBV7-3	many	.	TRBJ2-3	CASSPGLPTDTQYF	TGTGCCAGCAGCCCGGGACTTCCGACAGATACGCAGTATTTT
TRBV18	many	TRBD2	TRBJ2-7	CASSPIRTSASYEQYF	TGTGCCAGCTCACCCATTAGGACTAGCGCGTCCTACGAGCAGTACTTC
TRBV3-1	many	.	TRBJ2-7	CASSQASFGEQYF	TGTGCCAGCAGCCAAGCTAGTTTCGGCGAGCAGTACTTC
TRBV12-3/TRBV12-4	.	TRBD2	TRBJ2-1	CASGLAGGNNEQFF	TGTGCCAGCGGGCTAGCGGGAGGGAACAATGAGCAGTTCTTC
TRBV20-1	medium-sized	.	TRBJ2-5	CSALSGKETQYF	TGCAGTGCTCTGAGTGGGAAGGAGACCCAGTACTTC
TRBV27	many	.	TRBJ2-2	CASSSFGGAETGELFF	TGTGCCAGCAGTTCATTTGGGGGGGCGGAGACCGGGGAGCTGTTTTTT
TRBV10-3	many	.	TRBJ2-3	CAIRRTDTQYF	TGTGCCATCAGACGCACAGATACGCAGTATTTT
TRBV27	many	TRBD2	TRBJ2-1	CASSWERGWGEQFF	TGTGCCAGCAGTTGGGAGCGGGGATGGGGTGAGCAGTTCTTC
TRBV3-1	many	.	TRBJ1-1	CASRGGTEAFF	TGTGCCAGCAGGGGGGGTACTGAAGCTTTCTTT
TRBV30	many	.	TRBJ2-3	CAWNSGMGTDTQYF	TGTGCCTGGAATTCAGGGATGGGCACAGATACGCAGTATTTT
TRBV24-1	many	TRBD2	TRBJ2-3	CATSDPSGGNTDTQYF	TGTGCCACCAGTGACCCTAGCGGGGGTAACACAGATACGCAGTATTTT